The 10 T cell receptor beta chains presented below share a single source sample, sequenced in a study of blood T cell repertoires in COVID-19. Profiled with immunoSEQ multiplex PCR; TCRdb holds only in-frame clones, not every one. The table records 200,000 to 250,000 clones, around 80% of them present only once. The sample taken for sequencing was peripheral blood. These receptors were obtained from a woman between 40 and 50 years old who had recovered from COVID-19.

This clone was seen a single time. V gene TRBV5-1 combines with J gene TRBJ1-5; D not certain. The V gene's germline CDR1 is SGHRS and CDR2 YFSETQ. The CDR3 totals 15 residues. Between the trimmed V and J ends, which lost 1 base and 1 base, there was a span of 9 bases. In DNA, the CDR3 is TGCGCCAGCAGCTTGAGCGGGGAAAGCAATCAGCCCCAGCATTTT. Its protein is CASSLSGESNQPQHF.

The chain is built from TRBV6-2 or TRBV6-3 and TRBJ1-6; maybe TRBD1 (5 bases). Looked up from germline, CDR1 is MNHEY and CDR2 is SVGEGT. This CDR3 has 14 residues. V dropped 6 bases and J dropped 9 bases, with 15 bases sitting between them. The CDR3 region is CASSSGSSISPLHF. CDR3 nucleotides: TGTGCCAGCAGCTCAGGGTCTTCAATTTCACCCCTCCACTTT.

V gene TRBV18 combines with J gene TRBJ2-6, with D perhaps matching TRBD1 (6 bases). V was shortened by 6 bases and J by 2 bases, with 14 bases between the two germline ends. The V gene's germline CDR1 is KGHSH and CDR2 LQKENI. CDR3 length: 16 amino acids. DNA of the CDR3: TGTGCCAGCTCTCAAGTCGCAGGGGCTGGGGCCAACGTCCTGACTTTC. Encoded protein: CASSQVAGAGANVLTF.

This clone has only a few counts. This chain connects TRBV3-1 (or the pseudogene TRBV3-2) to TRBJ1-5; D is unresolved. Germline V gene sequence: CDR1 LGHDT, CDR2 YNNKEL (reference sequence). The V and J ends lost 2 bases and 3 bases respectively, with 11 bases between them. This CDR3 is built from 15 residues. CDR3: CASSQTVQVNQPQHF. The CDR3 bases are TGTGCCAGCAGCCAAACGGTGCAGGTCAATCAGCCCCAGCATTTT.

This chain links TRBV7-9 with TRBJ1-4; TRBD1 might be the D (6 bases). The V end lost 4 bases, the J end lost 6 bases, and 12 bases lay between the germline ends. The CDR3 is made up of 14 amino acids. The germline V gene has CDR1 SEHNR and CDR2 FQNEAQ (reference sequence). CDR3 in amino acids: CASSSSGGDEKLFF. CDR3 DNA: TGTGCCAGCAGCTCTAGTGGGGGCGATGAAAAACTGTTTTTT.

The chain links TRBV6-5 to TRBJ1-1; TRBD1 might be the D (5 bases). The CDR3 is 13 residues long. V was clipped by 6 bases and J by 3 bases, with 11 bases between them. Germline V CDR1 and CDR2: MNHEY, SVGAGI. CDR3 protein: CASSRFRDTEAFF. For the CDR3, the DNA is TGTGCCAGCAGCCGATTCAGGGACACTGAAGCTTTCTTT.

The V call is TRBV10-3, the J call TRBJ2-3; TRBD1 matches at 7 bases. J was trimmed by 2 bases and V by 3 bases; bases with no gene match: 5. Germline CDR1 is ENHRY and CDR2 is SYGVKD. The CDR3 contains 15 residues. Written as DNA, the CDR3 is TGTGCCATCAGTGATGTCAGGGGGACCACAGATACGCAGTATTTT. This sequence encodes CAISDVRGTTDTQYF.

The chain employs TRBV5-1 and TRBJ2-1, with D perhaps matching TRBD2 (6 bases). V shed 4 bases and J shed 2 bases, with 13 bases lying between them. The length of the CDR3 is 15 residues. The germline V gene has CDR1 SGHRS and CDR2 YFSETQ. Here the CDR3 reads CASSRGTPTYNEQFF. CDR3 in DNA: TGCGCCAGCAGCCGGGGGACCCCTACCTACAATGAGCAGTTCTTC.

In its sample, this clone was seen once. This sequence joins TRBV15 and TRBJ2-3; perhaps TRBD1 as D (6 bases). The CDR3 spans 14 residues. Looked up from germline, CDR1 is LNHNV and CDR2 is YYDKDF (reference sequence). The V gene lost 6 bases and the J gene lost 0 bases, with 10 bases spanning the gap. Here the CDR3 DNA reads TGTGCCACCAGTACAGGGTCTAGCACAGATACGCAGTATTTT. It yields the protein CATSTGSSTDTQYF.

This clone was seen a handful of times. V usage is TRBV21-1 and J usage is TRBJ2-3; the table's D gene call, TRBD2, was not cross checked with the DNA. TRBV21-1 is tagged as a pseudogene. The CDR3 is 16 amino acids. CDR3 region: CASSTLSPPSTDTQYF. In nucleotides, the CDR3 is TGTGCCAGCAGCACATTAAGCCCTCCTAGCACAGATACGCAGTATTTT.